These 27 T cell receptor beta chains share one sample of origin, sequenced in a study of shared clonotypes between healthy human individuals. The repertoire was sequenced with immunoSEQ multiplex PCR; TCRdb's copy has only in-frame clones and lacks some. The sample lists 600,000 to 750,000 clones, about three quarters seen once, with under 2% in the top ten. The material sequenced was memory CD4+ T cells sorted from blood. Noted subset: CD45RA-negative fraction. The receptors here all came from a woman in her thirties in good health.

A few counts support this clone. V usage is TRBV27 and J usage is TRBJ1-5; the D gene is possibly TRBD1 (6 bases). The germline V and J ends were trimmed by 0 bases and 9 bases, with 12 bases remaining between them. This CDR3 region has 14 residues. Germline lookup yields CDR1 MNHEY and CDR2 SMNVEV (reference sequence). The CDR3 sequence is CASSLSGGNGPQHF. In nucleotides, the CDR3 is TGTGCCAGCAGTTTATCAGGGGGAAATGGGCCCCAGCATTTT.

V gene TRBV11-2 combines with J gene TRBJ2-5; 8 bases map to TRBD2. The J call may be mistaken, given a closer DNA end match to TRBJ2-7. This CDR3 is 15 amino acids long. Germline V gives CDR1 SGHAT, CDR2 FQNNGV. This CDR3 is CASSLDRGGPYEQYF. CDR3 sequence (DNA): TGTGCCAGCAGCTTAGATCGGGGGGGGCCCTACGAGCAGTACTTC.

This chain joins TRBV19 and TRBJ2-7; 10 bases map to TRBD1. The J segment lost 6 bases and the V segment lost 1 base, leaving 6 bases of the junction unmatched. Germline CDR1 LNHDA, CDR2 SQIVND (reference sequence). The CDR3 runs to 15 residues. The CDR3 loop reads CASSIAGTGVGEQYF. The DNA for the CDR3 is TGTGCCAGTAGTATAGCCGGGACAGGGGTCGGCGAGCAGTACTTC.

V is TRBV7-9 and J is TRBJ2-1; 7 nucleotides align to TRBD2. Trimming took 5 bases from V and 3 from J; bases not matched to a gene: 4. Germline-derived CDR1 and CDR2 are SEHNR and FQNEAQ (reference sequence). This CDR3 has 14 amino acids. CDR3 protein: CASSLERGYNEQFF. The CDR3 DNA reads TGTGCCAGCAGCCTGGAGCGGGGCTACAATGAGCAGTTCTTC.

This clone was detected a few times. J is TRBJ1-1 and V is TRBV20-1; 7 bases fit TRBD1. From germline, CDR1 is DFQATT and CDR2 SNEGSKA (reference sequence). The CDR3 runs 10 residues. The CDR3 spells CSRQGFEAFF. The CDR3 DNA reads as TGCAGCAGACAGGGATTTGAAGCTTTCTTT.

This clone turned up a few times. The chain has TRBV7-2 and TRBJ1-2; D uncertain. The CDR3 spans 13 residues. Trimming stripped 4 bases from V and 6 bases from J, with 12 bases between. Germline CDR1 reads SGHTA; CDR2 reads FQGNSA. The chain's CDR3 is CASSSYLTNGYTF. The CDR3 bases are TGTGCCAGCAGCTCCTACCTGACTAATGGCTACACCTTC.

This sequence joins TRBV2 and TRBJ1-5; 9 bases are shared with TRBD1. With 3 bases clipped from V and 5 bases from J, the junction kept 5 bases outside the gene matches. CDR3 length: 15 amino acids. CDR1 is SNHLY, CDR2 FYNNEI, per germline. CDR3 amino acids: CASSEVQGADQPQHF. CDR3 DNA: TGTGCCAGCAGTGAGGTACAGGGGGCCGATCAGCCCCAGCATTTT.

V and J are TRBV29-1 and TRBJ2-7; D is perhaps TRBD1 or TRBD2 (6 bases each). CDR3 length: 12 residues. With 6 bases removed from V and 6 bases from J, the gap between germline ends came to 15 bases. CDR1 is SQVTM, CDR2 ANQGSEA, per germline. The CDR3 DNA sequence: TGCAGCGTGTCCGAGGGGGGCGGCGAGCAGTACTTC. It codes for CSVSEGGGEQYF.

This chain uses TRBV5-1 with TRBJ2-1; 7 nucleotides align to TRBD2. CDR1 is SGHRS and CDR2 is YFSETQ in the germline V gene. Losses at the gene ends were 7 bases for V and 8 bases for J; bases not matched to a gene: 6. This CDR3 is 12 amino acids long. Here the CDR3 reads CASGRAEDEQFF. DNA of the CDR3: TGCGCCAGCGGGAGGGCCGAGGATGAGCAGTTCTTC.

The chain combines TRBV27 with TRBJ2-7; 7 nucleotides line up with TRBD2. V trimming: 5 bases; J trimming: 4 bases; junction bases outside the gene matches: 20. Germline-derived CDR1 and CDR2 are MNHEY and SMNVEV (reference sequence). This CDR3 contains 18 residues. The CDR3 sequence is CASSPTPHSSGGAYEQYF. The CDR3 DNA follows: TGTGCCAGCAGTCCGACCCCTCACTCTAGCGGTGGGGCTTACGAGCAGTACTTC.

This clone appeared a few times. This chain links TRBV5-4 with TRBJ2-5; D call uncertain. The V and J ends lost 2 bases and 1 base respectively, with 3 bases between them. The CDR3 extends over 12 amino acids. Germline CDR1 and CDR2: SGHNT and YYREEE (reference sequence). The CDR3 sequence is CASSFGQETQYF. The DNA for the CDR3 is TGTGCCAGCAGCTTCGGCCAAGAGACCCAGTACTTC. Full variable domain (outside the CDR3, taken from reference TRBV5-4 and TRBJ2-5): ETGVTQSPTHLIKTRGQQVTLRCSSQSGHNTVSWYQQALGQGPQFIFQYYREEENGRGNFPPRFSGLQFPNYSSELNVNALELDDSALYLCASSFGQETQYFGPGTRLLVL.

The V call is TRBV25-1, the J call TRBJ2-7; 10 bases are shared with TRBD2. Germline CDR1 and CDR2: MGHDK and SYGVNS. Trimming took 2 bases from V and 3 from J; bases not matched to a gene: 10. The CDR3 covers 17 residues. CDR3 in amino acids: CASSEPSGSKVHYEQYF. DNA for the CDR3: TGTGCCAGCAGTGAACCTAGCGGGAGCAAAGTTCACTACGAGCAGTACTTC.

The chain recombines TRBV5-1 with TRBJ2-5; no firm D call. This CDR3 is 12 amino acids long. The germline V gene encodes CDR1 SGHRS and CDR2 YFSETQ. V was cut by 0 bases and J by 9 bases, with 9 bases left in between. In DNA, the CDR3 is TGCGCCAGCAGCTTGGGGTCCGGGCCCCAGTACTTC. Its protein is CASSLGSGPQYF. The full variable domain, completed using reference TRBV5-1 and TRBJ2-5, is KAGVTQTPRYLIKTRGQQVTLSCSPISGHRSVSWYQQTPGQGLQFLFEYFSETQRNKGNFPGRFSGRQFSNSRSEMNVSTLELGDSALYLCASSLGSGPQYFGPGTRLLVL.

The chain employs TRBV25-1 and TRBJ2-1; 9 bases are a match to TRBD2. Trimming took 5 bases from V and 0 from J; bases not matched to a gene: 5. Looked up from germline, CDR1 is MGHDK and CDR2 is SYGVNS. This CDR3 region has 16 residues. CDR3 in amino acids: CASSQLLAGSYNEQFF. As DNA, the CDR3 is TGTGCCAGCAGTCAACTACTAGCGGGCTCCTACAATGAGCAGTTCTTC.

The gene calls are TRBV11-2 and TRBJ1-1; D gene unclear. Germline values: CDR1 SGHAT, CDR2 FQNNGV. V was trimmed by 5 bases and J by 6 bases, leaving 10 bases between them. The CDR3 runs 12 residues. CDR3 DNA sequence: TGTGCCAGCAGCCCATATGAGCCTGAAGCTTTCTTT. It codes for CASSPYEPEAFF.

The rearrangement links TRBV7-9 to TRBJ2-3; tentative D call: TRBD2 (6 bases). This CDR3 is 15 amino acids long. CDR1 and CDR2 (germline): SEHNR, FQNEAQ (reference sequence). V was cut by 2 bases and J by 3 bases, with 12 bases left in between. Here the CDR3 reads CASSLSSESTDTQYF. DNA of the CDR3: TGTGCCAGCAGCTTATCTAGCGAGAGTACAGATACGCAGTATTTT.

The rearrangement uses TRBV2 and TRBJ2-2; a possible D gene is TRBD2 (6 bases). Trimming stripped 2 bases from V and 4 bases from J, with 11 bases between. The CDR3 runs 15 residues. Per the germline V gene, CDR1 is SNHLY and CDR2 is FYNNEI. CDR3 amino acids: CASSEFGRGTGELFF. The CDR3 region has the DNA TGTGCCAGCAGTGAATTCGGGCGGGGCACCGGGGAGCTGTTTTTT.

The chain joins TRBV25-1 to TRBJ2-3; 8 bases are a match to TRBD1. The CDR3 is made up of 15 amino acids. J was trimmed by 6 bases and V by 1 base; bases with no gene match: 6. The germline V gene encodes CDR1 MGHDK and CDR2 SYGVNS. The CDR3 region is CASSESTGAGDTQYF. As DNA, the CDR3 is TGTGCCAGCAGTGAATCGACAGGGGCAGGGGATACGCAGTATTTT.

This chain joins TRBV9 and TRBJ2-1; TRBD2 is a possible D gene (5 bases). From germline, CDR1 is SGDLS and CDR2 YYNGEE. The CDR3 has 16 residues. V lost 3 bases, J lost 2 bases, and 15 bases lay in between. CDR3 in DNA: TGTGCCAGCAGCGAGACCGCCTCCGGGACCTACAATGAGCAGTTCTTC. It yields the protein CASSETASGTYNEQFF.

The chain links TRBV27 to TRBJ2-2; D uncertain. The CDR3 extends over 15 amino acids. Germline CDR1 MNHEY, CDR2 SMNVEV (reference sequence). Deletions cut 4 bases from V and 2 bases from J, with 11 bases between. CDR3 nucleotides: TGTGCCAGCAGTTCTCCAGAATTCAACACCGGGGAGCTGTTTTTT. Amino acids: CASSSPEFNTGELFF.

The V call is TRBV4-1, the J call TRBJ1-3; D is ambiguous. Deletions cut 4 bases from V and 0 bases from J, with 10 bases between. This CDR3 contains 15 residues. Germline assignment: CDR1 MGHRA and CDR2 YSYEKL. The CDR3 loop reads CASSRLRSSGNTIYF. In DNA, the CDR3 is TGCGCCAGCAGCCGGCTTCGGAGCTCTGGAAACACCATATATTTT.

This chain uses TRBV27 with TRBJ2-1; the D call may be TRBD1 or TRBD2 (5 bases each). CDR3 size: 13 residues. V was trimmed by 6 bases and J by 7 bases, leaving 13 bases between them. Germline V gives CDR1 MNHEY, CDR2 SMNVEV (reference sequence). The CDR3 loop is CASSPRWGNEQFF. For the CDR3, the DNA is TGTGCCAGCAGCCCCCGGTGGGGGAATGAGCAGTTCTTC.

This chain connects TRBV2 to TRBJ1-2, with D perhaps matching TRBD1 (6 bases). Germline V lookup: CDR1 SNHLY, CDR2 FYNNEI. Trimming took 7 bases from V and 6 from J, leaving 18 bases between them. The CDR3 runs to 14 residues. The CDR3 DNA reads TGTGCCAGCAATTCGGGGGCAGGCAGGGATGGCTACACCTTC. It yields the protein CASNSGAGRDGYTF.

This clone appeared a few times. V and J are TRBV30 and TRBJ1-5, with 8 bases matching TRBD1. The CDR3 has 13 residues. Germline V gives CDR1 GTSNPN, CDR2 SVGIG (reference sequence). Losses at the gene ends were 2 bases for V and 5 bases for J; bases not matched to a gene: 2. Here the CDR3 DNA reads TGTGCCTGGAGTCCGGACAGGGATCAGCCCCAGCATTTT. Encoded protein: CAWSPDRDQPQHF. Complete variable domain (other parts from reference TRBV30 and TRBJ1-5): SQTIHQWPATLVQPVGSPLSLECTVEGTSNPNLYWYRQAAGRGLQLLFYSVGIGQISSEVPQNLSASRPQDRQFILSSKKLLLSDSGFYLCAWSPDRDQPQHFGDGTRLSIL.

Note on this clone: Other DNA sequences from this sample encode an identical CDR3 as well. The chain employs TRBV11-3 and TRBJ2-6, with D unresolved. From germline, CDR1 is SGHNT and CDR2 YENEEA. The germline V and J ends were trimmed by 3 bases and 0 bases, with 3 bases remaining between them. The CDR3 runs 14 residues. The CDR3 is CASSLGSGANVLTF. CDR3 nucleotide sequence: TGTGCCAGCAGCTTGGGCTCTGGGGCCAACGTCCTGACTTTC.

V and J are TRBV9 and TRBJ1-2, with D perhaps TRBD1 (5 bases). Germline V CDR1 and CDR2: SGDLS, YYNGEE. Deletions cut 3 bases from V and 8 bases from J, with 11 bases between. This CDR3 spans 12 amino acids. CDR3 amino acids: CASSAGVGGYTF. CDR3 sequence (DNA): TGTGCCAGCAGCGCGGGGGTGGGCGGCTACACCTTC.

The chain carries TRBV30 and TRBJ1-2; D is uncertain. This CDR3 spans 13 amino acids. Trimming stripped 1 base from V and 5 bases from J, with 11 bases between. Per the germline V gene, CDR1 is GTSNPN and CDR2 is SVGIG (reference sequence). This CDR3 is CAWSEGYLYGYTF. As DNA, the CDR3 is TGTGCCTGGAGTGAAGGGTACCTTTATGGCTACACCTTC.